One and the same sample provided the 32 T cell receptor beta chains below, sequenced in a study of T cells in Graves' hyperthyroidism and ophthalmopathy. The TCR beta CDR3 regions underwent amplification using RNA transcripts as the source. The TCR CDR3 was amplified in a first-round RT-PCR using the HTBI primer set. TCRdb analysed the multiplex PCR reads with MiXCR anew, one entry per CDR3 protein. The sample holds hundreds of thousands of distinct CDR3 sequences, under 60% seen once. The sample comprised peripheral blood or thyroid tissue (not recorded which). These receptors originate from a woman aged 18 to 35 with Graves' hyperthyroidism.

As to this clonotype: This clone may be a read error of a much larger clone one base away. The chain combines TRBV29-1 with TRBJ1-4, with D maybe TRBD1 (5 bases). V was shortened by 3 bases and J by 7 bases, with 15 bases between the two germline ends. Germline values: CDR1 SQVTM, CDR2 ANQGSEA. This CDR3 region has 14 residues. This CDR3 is CSVDSRDPSEKLFF. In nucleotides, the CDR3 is TGCAGCGTTGATAGCCGGGACCCTAGTGAAAAACTGTTTTTT.

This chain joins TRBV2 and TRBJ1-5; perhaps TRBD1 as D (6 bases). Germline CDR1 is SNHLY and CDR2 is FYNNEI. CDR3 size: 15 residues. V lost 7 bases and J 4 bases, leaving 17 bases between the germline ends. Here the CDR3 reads CASNLYGGPNQPQHF. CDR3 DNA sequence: TGTGCCAGCAACCTTTACGGGGGGCCGAATCAGCCCCAGCATTTT.

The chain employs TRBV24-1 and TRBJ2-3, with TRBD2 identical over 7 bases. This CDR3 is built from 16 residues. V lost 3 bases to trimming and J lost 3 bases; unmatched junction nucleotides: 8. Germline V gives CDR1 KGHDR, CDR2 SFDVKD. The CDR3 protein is CATSDPGASGTDTQYF. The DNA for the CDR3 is TGTGCCACCAGTGATCCCGGGGCTAGCGGTACAGATACGCAGTATTTT.

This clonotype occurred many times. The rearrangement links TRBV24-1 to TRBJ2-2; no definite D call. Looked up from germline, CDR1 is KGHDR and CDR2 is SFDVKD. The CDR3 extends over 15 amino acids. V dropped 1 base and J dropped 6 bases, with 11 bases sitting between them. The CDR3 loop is CATSDFSPVAGELFF. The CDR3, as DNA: TGTGCCACCAGTGATTTTTCGCCTGTAGCCGGGGAGCTGTTTTTT.

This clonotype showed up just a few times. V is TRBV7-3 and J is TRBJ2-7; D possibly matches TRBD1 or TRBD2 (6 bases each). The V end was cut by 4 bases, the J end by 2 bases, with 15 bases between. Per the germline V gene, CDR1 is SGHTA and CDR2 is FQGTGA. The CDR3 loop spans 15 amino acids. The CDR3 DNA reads TGTGCCAGCAGCTCACTCGGAGGGGGGACCTACGAGCAGTACTTC. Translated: CASSSLGGGTYEQYF.

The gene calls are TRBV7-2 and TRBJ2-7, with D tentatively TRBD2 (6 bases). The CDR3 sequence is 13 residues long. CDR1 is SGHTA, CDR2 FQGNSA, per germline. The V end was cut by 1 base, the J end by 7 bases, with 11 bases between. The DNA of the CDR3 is TGTGCCAGCAGCTTAGTAGGAGGGCAAGAGCAGTACTTC. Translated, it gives CASSLVGGQEQYF.

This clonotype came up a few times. In DNA form, the CDR3 reads TGCAGCGTTCGGACTAACAACTACGAGCAGTACTTC. It translates to CSVRTNNYEQYF. This chain uses TRBV29-1 with TRBJ2-7, with D possibly matching TRBD2 (6 bases). This CDR3 contains 12 residues. In germline, CDR1 is SQVTM, CDR2 ANQGSEA. V was trimmed by 5 bases and J by 3 bases, leaving 11 bases between them.

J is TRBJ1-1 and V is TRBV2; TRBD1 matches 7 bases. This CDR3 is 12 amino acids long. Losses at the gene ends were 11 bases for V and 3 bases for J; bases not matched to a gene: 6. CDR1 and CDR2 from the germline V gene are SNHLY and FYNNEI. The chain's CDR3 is CALTGVDTEAFF. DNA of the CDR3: TGTGCCCTCACAGGGGTTGACACTGAAGCTTTCTTT.

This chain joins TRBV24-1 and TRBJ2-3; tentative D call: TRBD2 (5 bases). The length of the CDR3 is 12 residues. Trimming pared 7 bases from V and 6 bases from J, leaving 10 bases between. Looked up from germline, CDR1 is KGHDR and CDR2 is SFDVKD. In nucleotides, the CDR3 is TGTGCCACCAGCCATCGAGGGGATACGCAGTATTTT. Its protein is CATSHRGDTQYF.

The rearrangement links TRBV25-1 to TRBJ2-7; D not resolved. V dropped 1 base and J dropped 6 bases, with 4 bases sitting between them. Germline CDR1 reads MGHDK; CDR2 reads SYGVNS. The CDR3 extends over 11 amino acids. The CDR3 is CASSEFGEQYF. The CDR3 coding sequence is TGTGCCAGCAGTGAATTTGGCGAGCAGTACTTC.

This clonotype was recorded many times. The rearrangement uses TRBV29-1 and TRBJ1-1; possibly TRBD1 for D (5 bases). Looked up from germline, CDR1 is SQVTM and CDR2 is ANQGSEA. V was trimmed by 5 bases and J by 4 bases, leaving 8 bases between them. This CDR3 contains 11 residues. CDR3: CSVQGFTEAFF. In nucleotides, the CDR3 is TGCAGCGTTCAGGGATTCACTGAAGCTTTCTTT.

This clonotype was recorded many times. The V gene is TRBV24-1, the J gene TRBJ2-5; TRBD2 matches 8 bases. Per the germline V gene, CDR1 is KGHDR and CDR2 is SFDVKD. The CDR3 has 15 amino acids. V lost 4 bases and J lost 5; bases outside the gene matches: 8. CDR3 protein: CATSDFGLARETQYF. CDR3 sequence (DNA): TGTGCCACCAGTGACTTCGGACTAGCTCGGGAGACCCAGTACTTC.

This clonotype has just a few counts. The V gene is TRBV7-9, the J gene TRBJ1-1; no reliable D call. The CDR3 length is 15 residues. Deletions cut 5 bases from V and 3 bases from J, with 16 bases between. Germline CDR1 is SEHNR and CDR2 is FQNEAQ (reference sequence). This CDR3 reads CASSRTGRGYTEAFF. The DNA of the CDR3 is TGTGCCAGCAGCAGGACGGGCCGAGGTTACACTGAAGCTTTCTTT.

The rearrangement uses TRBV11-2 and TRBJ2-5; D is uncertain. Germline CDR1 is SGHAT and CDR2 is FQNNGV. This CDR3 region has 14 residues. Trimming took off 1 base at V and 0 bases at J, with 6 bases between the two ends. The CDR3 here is CASSLVRNQETQYF. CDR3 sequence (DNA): TGTGCCAGCAGCTTAGTGCGGAACCAAGAGACCCAGTACTTC.

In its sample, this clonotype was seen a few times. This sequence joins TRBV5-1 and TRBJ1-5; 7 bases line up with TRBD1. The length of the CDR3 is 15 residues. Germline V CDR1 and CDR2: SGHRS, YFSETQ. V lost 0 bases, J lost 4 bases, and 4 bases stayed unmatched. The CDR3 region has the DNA TGCGCCAGCAGCTTGGGGTGGGGACAGAATCAGCCCCAGCATTTT. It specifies CASSLGWGQNQPQHF.

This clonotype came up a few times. CDR3: CSAGPRTSGRQTQYF. The DNA for the CDR3 is TGCAGTGCGGGACCTCGGACTAGCGGGAGACAGACCCAGTACTTC. The chain links TRBV20-1 to TRBJ2-5; the match to TRBD2 covers 13 bases. Germline V gene lookup returns CDR1 DFQATT and CDR2 SNEGSKA (reference sequence). J lost 6 bases, V lost 6 bases, and 10 bases had no gene match. CDR3 length: 15 residues.

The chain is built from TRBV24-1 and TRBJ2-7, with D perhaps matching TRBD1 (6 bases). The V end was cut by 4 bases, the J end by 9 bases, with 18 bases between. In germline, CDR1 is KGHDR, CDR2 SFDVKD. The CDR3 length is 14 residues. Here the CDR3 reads CATSETGTTVGQYF. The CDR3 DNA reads TGTGCCACCAGTGAGACCGGGACAACAGTCGGGCAGTACTTC.

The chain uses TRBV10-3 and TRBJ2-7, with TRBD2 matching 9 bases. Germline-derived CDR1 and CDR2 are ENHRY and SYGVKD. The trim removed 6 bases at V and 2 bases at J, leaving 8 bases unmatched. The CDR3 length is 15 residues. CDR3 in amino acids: CAIRRASGTAYEQYF. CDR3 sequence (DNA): TGTGCCATCAGGAGGGCTAGCGGGACCGCCTACGAGCAGTACTTC.

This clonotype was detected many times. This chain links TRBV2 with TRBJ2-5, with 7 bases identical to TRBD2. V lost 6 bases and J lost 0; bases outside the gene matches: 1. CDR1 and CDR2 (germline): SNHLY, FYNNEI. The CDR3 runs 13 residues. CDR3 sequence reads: CASRGTNQETQYF. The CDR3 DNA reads TGTGCCAGCAGGGGGACTAACCAAGAGACCCAGTACTTC.

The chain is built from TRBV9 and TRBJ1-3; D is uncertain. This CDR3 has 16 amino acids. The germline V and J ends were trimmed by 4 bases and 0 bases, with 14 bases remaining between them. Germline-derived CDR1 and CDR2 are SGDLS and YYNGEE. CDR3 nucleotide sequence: TGTGCCAGCAGCCCCATGACGGCTAGCTCTGGAAACACCATATATTTT. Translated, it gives CASSPMTASSGNTIYF.

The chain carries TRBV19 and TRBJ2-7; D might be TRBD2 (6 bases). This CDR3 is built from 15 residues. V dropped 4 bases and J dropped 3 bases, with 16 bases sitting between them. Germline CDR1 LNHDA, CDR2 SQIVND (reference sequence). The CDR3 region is CASSKGRDPIYEQYF. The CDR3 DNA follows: TGTGCCAGTAGTAAGGGGCGGGATCCAATCTACGAGCAGTACTTC.

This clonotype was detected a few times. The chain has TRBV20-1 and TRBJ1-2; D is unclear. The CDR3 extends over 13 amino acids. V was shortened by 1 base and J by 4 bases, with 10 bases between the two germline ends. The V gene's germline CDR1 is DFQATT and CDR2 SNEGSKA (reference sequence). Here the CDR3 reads CSARVEGAYGYTF. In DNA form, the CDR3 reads TGCAGTGCTAGAGTAGAGGGTGCCTATGGCTACACCTTC.

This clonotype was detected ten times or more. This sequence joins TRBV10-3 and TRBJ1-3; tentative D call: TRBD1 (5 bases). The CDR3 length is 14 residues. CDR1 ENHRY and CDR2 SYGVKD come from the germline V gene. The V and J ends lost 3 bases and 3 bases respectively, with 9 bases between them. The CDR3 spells CAISDQGFGNTIYF. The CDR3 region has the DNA TGTGCCATCAGTGACCAGGGTTTTGGAAACACCATATATTTT.

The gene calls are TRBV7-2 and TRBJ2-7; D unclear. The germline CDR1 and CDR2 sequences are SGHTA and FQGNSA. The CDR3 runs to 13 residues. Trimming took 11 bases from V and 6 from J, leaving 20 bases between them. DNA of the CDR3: TGTGCCTGGAGAGGACGGCCCTGGGGCGAGCAGTACTTC. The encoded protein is CAWRGRPWGEQYF.

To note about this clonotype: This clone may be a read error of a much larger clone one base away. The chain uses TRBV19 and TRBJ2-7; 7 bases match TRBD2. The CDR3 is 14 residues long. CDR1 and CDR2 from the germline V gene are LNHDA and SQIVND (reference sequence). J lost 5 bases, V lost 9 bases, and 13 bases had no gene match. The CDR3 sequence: CASSAPGGTNEQYF. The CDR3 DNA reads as TGTGCCAGCAGTGCCCCCGGGGGGACCAACGAGCAGTACTTC.

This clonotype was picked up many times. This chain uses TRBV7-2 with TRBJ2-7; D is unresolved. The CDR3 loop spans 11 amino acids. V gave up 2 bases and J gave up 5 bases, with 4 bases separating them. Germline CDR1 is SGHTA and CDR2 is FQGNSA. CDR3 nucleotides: TGTGCCAGCAGCTTAATGCACGAGCAGTACTTC. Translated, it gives CASSLMHEQYF. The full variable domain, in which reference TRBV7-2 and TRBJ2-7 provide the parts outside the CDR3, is GAGVSQSPSNKVTEKGKDVELRCDPISGHTALYWYRQSLGQGLEFLIYFQGNSAPDKSGLPSDRFSAERTGGSVSTLTIQRTQQEDSAVYLCASSLMHEQYFGPGTRLTVT.

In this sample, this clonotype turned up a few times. CDR3 sequence reads: CASSLERSQETQYF. CDR3 nucleotides: TGTGCCAGCAGCCTCGAGAGGTCCCAAGAGACCCAGTACTTC. This chain connects TRBV7-2 to TRBJ2-5, with D hard to call. The CDR3 extends over 14 amino acids. Germline V gene lookup returns CDR1 SGHTA and CDR2 FQGNSA. V lost 5 bases to trimming and J lost 1 base, with 11 bases between them.

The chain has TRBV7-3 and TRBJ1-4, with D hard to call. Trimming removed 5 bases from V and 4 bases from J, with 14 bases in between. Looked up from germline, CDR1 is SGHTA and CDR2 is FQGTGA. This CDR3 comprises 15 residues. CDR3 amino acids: CASSPWASSNEKLFF. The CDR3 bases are TGTGCCAGCAGCCCTTGGGCGTCAAGTAATGAAAAACTGTTTTTT.

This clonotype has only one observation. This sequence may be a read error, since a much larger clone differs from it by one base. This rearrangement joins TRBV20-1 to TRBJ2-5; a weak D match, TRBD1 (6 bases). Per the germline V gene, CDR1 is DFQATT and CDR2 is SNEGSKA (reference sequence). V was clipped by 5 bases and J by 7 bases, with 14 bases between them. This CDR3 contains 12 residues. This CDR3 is CSAGQRWGTQYF. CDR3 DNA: TGCAGTGCTGGACAGAGGTGGGGGACCCAGTACTTC.

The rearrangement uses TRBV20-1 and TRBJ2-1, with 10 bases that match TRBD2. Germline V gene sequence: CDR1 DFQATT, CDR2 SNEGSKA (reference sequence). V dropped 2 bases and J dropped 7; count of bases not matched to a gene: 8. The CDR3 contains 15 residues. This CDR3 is CSARTWTSGINEQFF. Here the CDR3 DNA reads TGCAGTGCTAGAACCTGGACTAGCGGAATAAATGAGCAGTTCTTC.

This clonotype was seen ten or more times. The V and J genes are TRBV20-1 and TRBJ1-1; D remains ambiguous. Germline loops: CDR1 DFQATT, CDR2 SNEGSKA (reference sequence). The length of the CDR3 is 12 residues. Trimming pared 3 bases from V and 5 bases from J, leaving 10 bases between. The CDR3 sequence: CSASSGGTEAFF. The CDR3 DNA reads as TGCAGTGCTAGTTCTGGAGGGACTGAAGCTTTCTTT.

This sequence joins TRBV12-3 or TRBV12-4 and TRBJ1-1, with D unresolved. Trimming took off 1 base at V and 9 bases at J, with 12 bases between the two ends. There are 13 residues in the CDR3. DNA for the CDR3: TGTGCCAGCAGTTTAGGAGGAGGCACAAAAGCTTTCTTT. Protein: CASSLGGGTKAFF.